This TCR beta chain was recovered during a study of blood T cell repertoires in COVID-19. Study in general: Acute and convalescent COVID-19 specimens originated in the United States, Italy and Spain. The cDNA or gDNA used as material had been derived from T cells, B-cell-depleted T cells, or PBMCs.

This clone was detected only a few times. TCRdb's copy holds only in-frame clones and misses some; the assay was immunoSEQ multiplex PCR. The data contain more than 65,000 clones, around three quarters of them singletons. The CDR3 has 18 residues. Trimming removed 5 bases from V and 2 bases from J, with 22 bases in between. CDR1 and CDR2 (germline): LNHDA, SQIVND (reference sequence). The origin of this receptor is a woman in her seventies with acute or convalescent COVID-19. The V gene is TRBV19, the J gene TRBJ1-5, with D perhaps TRBD1 (6 bases). The sequenced sample was peripheral blood. CDR3 sequence: CASSLRMTGGRGNQPQHF. CDR3 sequence (DNA): TGTGCCAGTAGTCTCCGTATGACGGGGGGCAGGGGCAATCAGCCCCAGCATTTT. The full variable domain, its missing parts supplied by reference TRBV19 and TRBJ1-5, is DGGITQSPKYLFRKEGQNVTLSCEQNLNHDAMYWYRQDPGQGLRLIYYSQIVNDFQKGDIAEGYSVSREKKESFPLTVTSAQKNPTAFYLCASSLRMTGGRGNQPQHFGDGTRLSIL.